The 20 T cell receptor beta chains listed next were all sequenced from one sample in a study of long-term antiretroviral therapy in people with HIV. Version v3.0 of the immunoSEQ assay was performed at survey level. The method was immunoSEQ multiplex PCR; TCRdb's version includes in-frame clones alone and lacks a portion of them. The sample lists 29,000 or so clones, approximately 94% seen once, with 2.5% to 3% in the top ten. Sequenced here: unsorted PBMCs, sampled just over 7.2 years after starting antiretroviral therapy. Receptors were obtained from a man between 50 and 59 years old with HIV.

This chain connects TRBV9 to TRBJ2-3; a possible D gene is TRBD2 (7 bases). CDR1 SGDLS and CDR2 YYNGEE come from the germline V gene. V was clipped by 4 bases and J by 3 bases, with 21 bases between them. The CDR3 runs 17 residues. CDR3 DNA sequence: TGTGCCAGCAGCACCACCCTCGGGGGGCGCGGGACAGATACGCAGTATTTT. Translating gives CASSTTLGGRGTDTQYF.

This clone was observed a few times. The V gene is TRBV2, the J gene TRBJ1-2; D not resolved. Germline V CDR1 and CDR2: SNHLY, FYNNEI. The CDR3 has 12 residues. With 8 bases removed from V and 8 bases from J, the gap between germline ends came to 15 bases. CDR3 loop: CASGIEVVGYTF. CDR3 in DNA: TGTGCCAGCGGGATAGAGGTTGTAGGCTACACCTTC.

J is TRBJ1-4 and V is TRBV14, with D possibly matching TRBD1 (5 bases). There are 14 residues in the CDR3. Germline assignment: CDR1 SGHDN and CDR2 FVKESK. V was shortened by 4 bases and J by 5 bases, with 11 bases between the two germline ends. The CDR3 reads CASSRQGGNEKLFF. CDR3 coding DNA: TGTGCCAGCAGCCGGCAGGGCGGAAATGAAAAACTGTTTTTT.

This rearrangement joins TRBV6-5 to TRBJ2-7; 11 bases fit TRBD2. Per the germline V gene, CDR1 is MNHEY and CDR2 is SVGAGI. CDR3 length equals 15 residues. V was pared by 6 bases and J by 3 bases, with 7 bases of the junction left unmatched. CDR3 bases: TGTGCCAGCAGCCTACTAGCGGGGGCTGGCTACGAGCAGTACTTC. Its protein product is CASSLLAGAGYEQYF.

The chain recombines TRBV5-1 with TRBJ2-1; 11 nucleotides agree with TRBD1. V lost 3 bases, J lost 7 bases, and 6 bases stayed unmatched. The germline CDR1 and CDR2 sequences are SGHRS and YFSETQ. This CDR3 has 15 amino acids. The CDR3 is CASSWTGGARNEQFF. The CDR3 DNA is TGCGCCAGCAGCTGGACAGGGGGCGCGCGAAATGAGCAGTTCTTC. The whole variable domain, remainder taken from reference TRBV5-1 and TRBJ2-1, is KAGVTQTPRYLIKTRGQQVTLSCSPISGHRSVSWYQQTPGQGLQFLFEYFSETQRNKGNFPGRFSGRQFSNSRSEMNVSTLELGDSALYLCASSWTGGARNEQFFGPGTRLTVL.

The chain links TRBV7-9 to TRBJ1-3; the D is unclear. The CDR3 runs 15 residues. Germline V gene sequence: CDR1 SEHNR, CDR2 FQNEAQ (reference sequence). The V end lost 1 base, the J end lost 1 base, and 8 bases lay between the germline ends. The CDR3 DNA sequence: TGTGCCAGCAGCTTAGACGCCTCATCTGGAAACACCATATATTTT. Translated, it gives CASSLDASSGNTIYF.

This sequence joins TRBV15 and TRBJ1-2, with 7 positions matching TRBD1. This CDR3 region has 15 residues. V shed 4 bases and J 1 base; nucleotides not matched to a gene: 6. CDR1 is LNHNV, CDR2 YYDKDF, per germline (reference sequence). The CDR3 is CATSTTGVYNYGYTF. Here the CDR3 DNA reads TGTGCCACCAGCACTACAGGGGTTTATAACTATGGCTACACCTTC.

The chain recombines TRBV6-5 with TRBJ2-2; no clear D. The length of the CDR3 is 12 residues. V lost 6 bases, J lost 6 bases, and 8 bases lay in between. The germline V gene has CDR1 MNHEY and CDR2 SVGAGI. CDR3 bases: TGTGCCAGCAGAAAGTTCCCCGGGGAGCTGTTTTTT. Encoded protein: CASRKFPGELFF.

This clone was observed a handful of times. V is TRBV11-2 and J is TRBJ2-2; D ambiguous. V shed 5 bases and J shed 1 base, with 11 bases lying between them. The CDR3 has 15 residues. Germline values: CDR1 SGHAT, CDR2 FQNNGV. The DNA of the CDR3 is TGTGCCAGCAGCCTATCCCCCCTGAACACCGGGGAGCTGTTTTTT. Amino acid sequence: CASSLSPLNTGELFF.

This sequence joins TRBV7-2 and TRBJ2-3; 7 bases are a match to TRBD2. Germline CDR1 is SGHTA and CDR2 is FQGNSA. The CDR3 sequence is 17 residues long. V shed 1 base and J 1 base; nucleotides not matched to a gene: 8. The CDR3 loop is CASSLVGGTIRTDTQYF. The CDR3 nucleotides read TGTGCCAGCAGCTTAGTGGGGGGGACTATCCGCACAGATACGCAGTATTTT.

This chain connects TRBV12-5 to TRBJ2-6, with TRBD1 identical over 8 bases. V was clipped by 6 bases and J by 0 bases; unmatched bases: 1. Germline V CDR1 and CDR2: LGHNT, FRNRAP. This CDR3 has 15 residues. CDR3 protein: CASGTGGSGANVLTF. Written as DNA, the CDR3 is TGTGCTAGTGGAACAGGGGGCTCTGGGGCCAACGTCCTGACTTTC.

The V and J genes are TRBV9 and TRBJ2-7; tentative D call: TRBD2 (6 bases). CDR3 length equals 13 residues. Germline loops: CDR1 SGDLS, CDR2 YYNGEE. Trimming removed 6 bases at V and 5 bases at J, with 15 bases between. The CDR3 DNA sequence: TGTGCCAGCAACCCCAGAGGAGGGGACGAGCAGTACTTC. Protein product: CASNPRGGDEQYF.

This rearrangement joins TRBV6-6 to TRBJ1-2; 9 nucleotides line up with TRBD1. This CDR3 region has 15 residues. Trimming took 6 bases from V and 6 from J; bases not matched to a gene: 11. The germline CDR1 and CDR2 sequences are MNHNY and SVGAGI (reference sequence). CDR3 residues: CASRTGTGIRDGYTF. CDR3 nucleotides: TGTGCCAGCAGGACCGGGACAGGGATTCGGGATGGCTACACCTTC.

The rearrangement joins TRBV29-1 to TRBJ2-2; D is possibly TRBD2 (5 bases). The germline V gene encodes CDR1 SQVTM and CDR2 ANQGSEA. The V end was cut by 4 bases, the J end by 5 bases, with 11 bases between. The CDR3 sequence is 13 residues long. The CDR3 sequence: CSVVTGGTGELFF. CDR3 nucleotides: TGCAGCGTTGTAACGGGCGGGACCGGGGAGCTGTTTTTT.

In the case of this clone: This specimen includes other DNA sequences encoding the same CDR3. The chain uses TRBV7-2 and TRBJ1-2; 7 positions agree with TRBD1. This CDR3 has 13 residues. The germline V gene has CDR1 SGHTA and CDR2 FQGNSA. V was pared by 2 bases and J by 4 bases, with 1 base of the junction left unmatched. Here the CDR3 reads CASSLNRGYGYTF. CDR3 DNA: TGTGCCAGCAGCTTAAACAGGGGCTATGGCTACACCTTC.

The rearrangement joins TRBV7-6 to TRBJ2-2; no clear D. Looked up from germline, CDR1 is SGHVS and CDR2 is FNYEAQ. CDR3 length equals 12 residues. Trimming took 5 bases from V and 1 from J, leaving 2 bases between them. CDR3 amino acids: CASSKNTGELFF. The CDR3 bases are TGTGCCAGCAGCAAGAACACCGGGGAGCTGTTTTTT.

This chain joins TRBV7-9 and TRBJ2-3; 10 nucleotides agree with TRBD2. V lost 5 bases and J lost 9; bases outside the gene matches: 14. The V gene's germline CDR1 is SEHNR and CDR2 FQNEAQ (reference sequence). The CDR3 consists of 16 residues. The chain's CDR3 is CASSLRGERGGETQYF. The DNA for the CDR3 is TGTGCCAGCAGCCTCCGTGGGGAGCGGGGGGGGGAGACGCAGTATTTT.

The J gene is TRBJ2-5, the V gene TRBV5-1; 9 nucleotides agree with TRBD1. The J segment lost 5 bases and the V segment lost 4 bases, leaving 3 bases of the junction unmatched. The CDR3 sequence is 13 residues long. Germline values: CDR1 SGHRS, CDR2 YFSETQ. CDR3 in amino acids: CASSQGQGETQYF. CDR3 bases: TGCGCCAGCAGCCAAGGACAGGGGGAGACCCAGTACTTC.

The J gene is TRBJ1-2, the V gene TRBV7-9; D is uncertain. The CDR3 has 15 amino acids. V gave up 4 bases and J gave up 7 bases, with 19 bases separating them. Germline CDR1 reads SEHNR; CDR2 reads FQNEAQ (reference sequence). CDR3 sequence: CASSSMEWAEVGYTF. The CDR3 nucleotides read TGTGCCAGCAGCTCAATGGAGTGGGCGGAGGTTGGCTACACCTTC.

Regarding this clone: The junction shows a germline mismatch at one end, possibly a read error. CDR3 sequence reads: CASSDSQGSPGELFF. The CDR3 DNA is TGTGCCAGTAGTGACTCACAGGGGTCCCCCGGGGAGCTGTTTTTT. The chain joins TRBV6-4 to TRBJ2-2; 7 positions agree with TRBD1. Per the germline V gene, CDR1 is MRHNA and CDR2 is SNTAGT. The length of the CDR3 is 15 residues.